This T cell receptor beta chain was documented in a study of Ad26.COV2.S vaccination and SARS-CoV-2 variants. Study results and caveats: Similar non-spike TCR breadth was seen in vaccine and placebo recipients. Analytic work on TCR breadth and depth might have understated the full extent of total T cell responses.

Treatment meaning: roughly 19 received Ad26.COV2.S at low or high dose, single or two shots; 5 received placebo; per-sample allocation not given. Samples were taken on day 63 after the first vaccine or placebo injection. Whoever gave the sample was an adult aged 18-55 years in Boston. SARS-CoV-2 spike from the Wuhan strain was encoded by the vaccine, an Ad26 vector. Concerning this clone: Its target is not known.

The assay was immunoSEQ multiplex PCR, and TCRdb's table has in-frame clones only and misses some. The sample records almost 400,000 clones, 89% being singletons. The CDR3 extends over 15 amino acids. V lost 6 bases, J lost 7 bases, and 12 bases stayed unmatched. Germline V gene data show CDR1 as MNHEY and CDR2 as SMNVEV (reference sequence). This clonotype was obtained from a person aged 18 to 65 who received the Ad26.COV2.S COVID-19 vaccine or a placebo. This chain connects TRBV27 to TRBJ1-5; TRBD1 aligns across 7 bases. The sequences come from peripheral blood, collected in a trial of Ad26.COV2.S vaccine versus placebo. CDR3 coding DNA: TGTGCCAGCAGCCCTAGCAGGGGGATGGAACAGCCCCAGCATTTT. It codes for CASSPSRGMEQPQHF.